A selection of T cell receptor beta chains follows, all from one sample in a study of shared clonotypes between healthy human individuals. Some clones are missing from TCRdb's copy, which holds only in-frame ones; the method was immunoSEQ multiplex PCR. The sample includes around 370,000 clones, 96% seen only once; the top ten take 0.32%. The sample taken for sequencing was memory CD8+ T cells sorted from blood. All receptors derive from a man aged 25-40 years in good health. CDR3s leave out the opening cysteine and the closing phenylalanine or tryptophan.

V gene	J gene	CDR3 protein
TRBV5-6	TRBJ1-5	ASRVRGNQPQH
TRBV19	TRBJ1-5	ASSNIAGLSNQPQH
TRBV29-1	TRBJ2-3	SVAASRDTQY
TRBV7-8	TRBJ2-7	ASSYNLAGGPYEQY
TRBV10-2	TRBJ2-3	ASSPAGATDTQY
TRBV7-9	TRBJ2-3	ASSYSGRAATDTQY
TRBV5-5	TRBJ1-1	ASSPGQEAF
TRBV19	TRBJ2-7	ASSPFFFRAQEQY
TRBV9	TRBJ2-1	ASSPTAGGARNEQF
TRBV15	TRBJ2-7	ATGRDLSYEQY
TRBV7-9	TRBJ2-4	ASSLQEAKNIQY
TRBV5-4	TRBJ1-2	ASTRQGFGYT
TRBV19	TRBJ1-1	ASSPDLLRSPEAF
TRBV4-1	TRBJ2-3	ASSQEPSGRGADTQY
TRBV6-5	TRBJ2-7	ASSYVGAGLYEQY
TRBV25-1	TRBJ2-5	ASSEYSTTQETQY
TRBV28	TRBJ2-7	ASTTGTSYEQY
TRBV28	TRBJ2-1	ASSFYFREGRVEQF
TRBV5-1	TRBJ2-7	ASSLGLHYEQY
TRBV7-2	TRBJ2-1	ASSLGSGLAGNEQF
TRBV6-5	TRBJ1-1	ASRNGGGTEAF
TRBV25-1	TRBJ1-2	ASSEGAIHGYT
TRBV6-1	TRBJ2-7	ASSEEAGGVSEQY
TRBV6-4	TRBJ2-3	ASSGWTSGADTQY
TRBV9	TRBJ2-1	ASSVAGTGGYNEQF
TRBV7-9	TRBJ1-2	ASSLDSYYGYT
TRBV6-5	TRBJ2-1	ASRYQGAPRNEQF
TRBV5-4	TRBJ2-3	ASSLEGGPSEY
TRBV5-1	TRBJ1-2	ASSLDNNYGYT
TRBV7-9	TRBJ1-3	ASSPGTGNTIY
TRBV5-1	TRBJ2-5	ASSLVVRGETQY
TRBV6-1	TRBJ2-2	ASKLAGGSGELF
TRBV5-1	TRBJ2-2	ASSDGLAGTGELF
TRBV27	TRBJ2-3	ASSLRGERTYTDTQY
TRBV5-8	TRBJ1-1	ASSPRNTEAF
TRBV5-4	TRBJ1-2	ASSEAGTGIYGYT
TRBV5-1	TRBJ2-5	ASSPGLGETQY
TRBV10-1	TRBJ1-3	ASSESEDRNTIY
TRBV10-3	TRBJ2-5	AISESSGGETQY
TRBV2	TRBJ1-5	ASSEFGAELPQH
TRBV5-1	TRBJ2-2	ASSRDLNTGELF
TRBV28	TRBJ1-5	ASTQQGGSNQPQH
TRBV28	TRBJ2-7	ASRIGSTYEQY
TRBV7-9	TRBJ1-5	ASSYTSNQPQH
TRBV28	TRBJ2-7	ASSSPGAYEQY
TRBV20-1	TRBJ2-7	SVAGSYEQY
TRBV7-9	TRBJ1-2	ASSFGGRDNYGYT